This T cell receptor beta chain was retrieved from a study of T cells in Graves' hyperthyroidism and ophthalmopathy. Study-level results: Expanded thyroid clonotypes (above 0.001) were mostly also found in blood.

Authors of the study amplified TCR beta CDR3 regions from RNA transcripts. During a first-round RT-PCR of the TCR CDR3, the HTBI primer set was used. TCRdb reprocessed the multiplex PCR reads via MiXCR and lists one record per CDR3 protein. The table records 750,000 to 950,000 distinct CDR3 sequences, over 35% of them present only once. This clonotype has at least ten counts. The antigen is unknown. Germline CDR1 SGHVS, CDR2 FQNEAQ. Trimming removed 4 bases at V and 5 bases at J, with 11 bases between. This CDR3 has 13 residues. Participants, patients aged 18 to 65, had newly diagnosed hyperthyroidism with a duration under 2 months.

V and J are TRBV7-8 and TRBJ2-5, with D possibly matching TRBD2 (6 bases). Sequencing was carried out using blood. This sequence originates from a man aged 18 to 29 with Graves' hyperthyroidism. CDR3 nucleotides: TGTGCCAGCAGCTCCCGCCGGGAGGAGACCCAGTACTTC. Protein product: CASSSRREETQYF.